These T cell receptor beta chains were read from a single sample in a study of siplizumab effects on memory and regulatory T cells. TCRdb's copy holds only in-frame clones and misses some; the assay was immunoSEQ multiplex PCR. The table records under 95,000 clones, about 94% of them present only once. The sequenced sample consisted of non-Treg CD4+ T cells sorted from blood. The receptors here all came from a human donor in good health. CDR3s include the opening cysteine and the closing phenylalanine or tryptophan.

TRBV7-8	TRBJ2-3	CASSPDQAGGANTDTQYF
TRBV25-1	TRBJ2-2	CATQNQGNTGELFF
TRBV23-1	TRBJ2-7	CASSHPGDIHEQYF
TRBV11-2	TRBJ2-7	CASSLSQALSGEQYF
TRBV6-4	TRBJ1-1	CASSDRAWGTEAFF
TRBV27	TRBJ2-2	CASSAVSDYRGNTGELFF
TRBV4-1	TRBJ2-3	CASSRPQGIRDTQYF
TRBV25-1	TRBJ2-7	CASSEGARVEQYF
TRBV5-4	TRBJ1-1	CASSFPMAEAFF
TRBV2	TRBJ1-2	CASRTSSEVYLGRPRNYGYTF
TRBV6-6	TRBJ1-6	CASSRHPEGSPLHF
TRBV7-9	TRBJ1-1	CASSPGVGTPEAFF
TRBV18	TRBJ1-2	CASSPGEQAVRYTF
TRBV7-9	TRBJ2-5	CASSLTRRYQETQYF
TRBV6-1	TRBJ2-7	CASSPSSTRGREQYF
TRBV11-2	TRBJ2-3	CASSSSGDTQYF
TRBV30	TRBJ2-5	CAWSAGGETQYF
TRBV6-1	TRBJ1-1	CASSESPGWNTEAFF
TRBV2	TRBJ2-3	CASSVGDTQYF
TRBV7-2	TRBJ1-2	CASSLAEGISYGYTF
TRBV11-2	TRBJ2-4	CASSSVRGQGTQYF
TRBV19	TRBJ1-2	CASSLTTRTTGWTYGYTF
TRBV18	TRBJ1-1	CASSPPMGPEAFF
TRBV5-1	TRBJ1-5	CASSLSVGNQPQHF
TRBV27	TRBJ1-2	CASSLSGTGYGYTF